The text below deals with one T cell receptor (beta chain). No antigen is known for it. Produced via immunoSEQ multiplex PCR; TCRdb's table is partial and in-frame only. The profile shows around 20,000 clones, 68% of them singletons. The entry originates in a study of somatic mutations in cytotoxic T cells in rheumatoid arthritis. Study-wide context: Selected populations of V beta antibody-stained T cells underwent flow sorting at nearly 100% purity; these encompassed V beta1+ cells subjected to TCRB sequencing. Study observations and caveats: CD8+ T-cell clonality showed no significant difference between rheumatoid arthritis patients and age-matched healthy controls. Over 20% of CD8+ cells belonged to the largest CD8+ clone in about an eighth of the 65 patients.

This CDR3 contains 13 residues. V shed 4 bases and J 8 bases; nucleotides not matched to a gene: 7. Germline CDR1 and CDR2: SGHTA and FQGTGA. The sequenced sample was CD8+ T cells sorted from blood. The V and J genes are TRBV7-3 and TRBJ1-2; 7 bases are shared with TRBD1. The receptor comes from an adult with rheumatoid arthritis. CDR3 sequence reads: CASSSDHRGGYTF. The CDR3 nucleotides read TGTGCCAGCAGCTCAGACCACAGGGGAGGCTACACCTTC.